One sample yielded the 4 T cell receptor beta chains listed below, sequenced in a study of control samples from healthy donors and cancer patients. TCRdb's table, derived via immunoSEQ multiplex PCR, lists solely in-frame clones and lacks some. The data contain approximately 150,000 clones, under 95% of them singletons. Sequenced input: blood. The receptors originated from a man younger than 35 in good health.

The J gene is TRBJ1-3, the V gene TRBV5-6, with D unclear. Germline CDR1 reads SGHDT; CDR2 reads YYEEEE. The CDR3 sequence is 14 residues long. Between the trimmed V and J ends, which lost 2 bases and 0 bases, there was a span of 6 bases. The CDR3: CASSFQRSGNTIYF. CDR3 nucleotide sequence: TGTGCCAGCAGCTTTCAGCGCTCTGGAAACACCATATATTTT.

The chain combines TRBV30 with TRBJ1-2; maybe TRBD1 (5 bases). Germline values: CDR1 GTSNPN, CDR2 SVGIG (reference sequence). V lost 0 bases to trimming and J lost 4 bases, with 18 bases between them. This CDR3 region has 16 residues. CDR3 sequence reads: CAWSVTSGGLGYGYTF. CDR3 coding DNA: TGTGCCTGGAGTGTAACGTCCGGGGGGTTGGGCTATGGCTACACCTTC.

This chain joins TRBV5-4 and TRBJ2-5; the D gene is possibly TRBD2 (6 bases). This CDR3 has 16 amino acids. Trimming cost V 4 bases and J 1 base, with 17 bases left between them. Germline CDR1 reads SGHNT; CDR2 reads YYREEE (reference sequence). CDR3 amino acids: CASSRAQPGAQETQYF. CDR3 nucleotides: TGTGCCAGCAGCCGAGCTCAACCGGGAGCCCAAGAGACCCAGTACTTC.

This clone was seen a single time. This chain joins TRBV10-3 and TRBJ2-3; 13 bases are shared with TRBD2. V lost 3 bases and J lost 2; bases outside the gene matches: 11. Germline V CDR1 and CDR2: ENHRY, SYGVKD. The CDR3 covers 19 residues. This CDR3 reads CAISDGLAGAGEYTDTQYF. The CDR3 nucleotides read TGTGCCATCAGTGATGGACTAGCGGGGGCGGGGGAGTACACAGATACGCAGTATTTT.